By its share, the clone carrying this TCR beta chain is medium-sized (0.01 to 0.1%). The target antigen is unknown. The source of the sample is a study of breast tumors, draining lymph nodes, adjacent tissues. One entry per CDR3 protein, called by TCRdb with MiXCR from the multiplex PCR reads. The sample includes about 9,000 distinct CDR3 sequences, around 42% of them seen just once. Broader study findings: Tumor TCR diversity was below lymph nodes but above nontumor tissue.

This receptor was identified in a female donor with breast cancer. Some clones in this sample may be carry-over from other donors' samples. The specimen sequenced was tumor-adjacent breast tissue.

The chain's CDR3 is CASSEGDEQYF. In DNA, the CDR3 is TGCGCCAGCAGTGAGGGGGACGAGCAGTACTTC. The chain carries TRBV10-2 and TRBJ2-7; D is ambiguous. This CDR3 region has 11 residues. Germline V gene data show CDR1 as WSHSY and CDR2 as SAAADI. V was pared by 2 bases and J by 5 bases, with 4 bases between.